This is a list of T cell receptor beta chains from one sample in a study of blood T cells in healthy people across ages. Via MiXCR, TCRdb re-called the 5' RACE reads, giving one row per CDR3 protein. The repertoire consists of under 1,000,000 distinct CDR3 sequences, with around 36% occurring once and the leading ten covering 13%. The material sequenced was blood. The source is a man between 18 and 35 years old in good health. CDR3s leave out the opening cysteine and the closing phenylalanine or tryptophan. Each record gives: V gene, J gene, clone size, CDR3 protein. Part of the rows lack a size; the others show once, few, many or a class for expanded clones.

TRBV5-1	TRBJ2-1	once	ASSLNGQGHNEQF
TRBV20-1	TRBJ1-6	few	SARDARQGGNSPLH
TRBV12-5	TRBJ1-2	.	ASGLVGSLFRAHGYT
TRBV10-3	TRBJ2-3	many	AISASDTQY
TRBV20-1	TRBJ2-7	.	SARVPAGSYEQY
TRBV5-1	TRBJ1-4	few	ASSLGDRVEKLF
TRBV14	TRBJ1-1	.	ASSQDHRLQNTEAF
TRBV13	.	.	ASSLVQGFDEQY
TRBV6-5	TRBJ1-6	.	ASRTGTVYNSPLH
TRBV20-1	TRBJ2-3	.	SARGAGLADTQY
TRBV6-6	TRBJ2-2	few	ASSASGGQGFGELF
TRBV12-3/TRBV12-4	TRBJ1-1	few	ASRSGANTEAF
TRBV4-2	TRBJ1-6	.	ASSQEGRRNSPLH
TRBV2	TRBJ2-5	.	ASSDGWGETQY
TRBV20-1	TRBJ2-3	few	SASVLEGLGGPTDTQY
TRBV9	TRBJ2-4	many	ASSPKGVVENIQY
TRBV12-3/TRBV12-4	TRBJ2-7	.	ASSPSGGGYEQY
TRBV5-6	.	.	ASSWLFGDEQY
TRBV9	TRBJ1-2	.	ASSVASQGQWYGYT
TRBV3-1	TRBJ2-1	.	ASSHGGAVSYNEQF
TRBV6-2/TRBV6-3	TRBJ1-6	few	ASSDLGVSNSPLH
TRBV30	TRBJ1-2	.	AWSTLSWGDYGYT
TRBV20-1	TRBJ2-3	.	SAFPPRARTDTQY
TRBV14	TRBJ1-1	.	ASSQGRGGTEAF
TRBV29-1	TRBJ2-6	.	SVEGDRVTGANVLT
TRBV7-2	TRBJ2-7	.	ASSLGVRVYEQY
TRBV12-3/TRBV12-4	TRBJ1-1	.	ASSAQQGTTGAF
TRBV9	TRBJ1-2	few	ASFGGANYGYT
TRBV12-3/TRBV12-4	TRBJ2-1	.	ASGRRGASYNEQF